Listed here are 6 T cell receptor beta chains from one sample, sequenced in a study of monozygotic twins with inflammatory bowel disease. TCRdb re-called the 5' RACE reads, yielding one record per CDR3 amino acid sequence without DNA. This repertoire includes 170,000 or so distinct CDR3 sequences. The sequenced sample was blood. Receptor source: a human donor with ulcerative colitis or Crohn's disease, or a healthy co-twin of an affected twin (not recorded which).

This rearrangement joins TRBV4-1 to TRBJ2-5. There are 14 residues in the CDR3. Germline V gene lookup returns CDR1 MGHRA and CDR2 YSYEKL. This CDR3 is CASSQGTAQETQYF.

This chain connects TRBV3-1 to TRBJ2-7; TCRdb indicates TRBD2, and absent DNA this call remains unverified. The CDR3 extends over 16 amino acids. Germline loops: CDR1 LGHDT, CDR2 YNNKEL (reference sequence). The CDR3 sequence: CASSQDIWSGGYEQYF.

The V gene is TRBV5-1, the J gene TRBJ2-1; without DNA, the TCRdb call of TRBD2 cannot be checked. The length of the CDR3 is 16 residues. Per the germline V gene, CDR1 is SGHRS and CDR2 is YFSETQ. The CDR3 spells CASSLGAGGSYNEQFF. The variable domain in full, completed from reference TRBV5-1 and TRBJ2-1, reads KAGVTQTPRYLIKTRGQQVTLSCSPISGHRSVSWYQQTPGQGLQFLFEYFSETQRNKGNFPGRFSGRQFSNSRSEMNVSTLELGDSALYLCASSLGAGGSYNEQFFGPGTRLTVL.

The V call is TRBV20-1, the J call TRBJ1-5; TCRdb's assignment of TRBD1 cannot be checked, as there is no DNA. CDR1 and CDR2 from the germline V gene are DFQATT and SNEGSKA (reference sequence). This CDR3 is built from 12 residues. CDR3 region: CSARVGVQPQHF.

The CDR3 reads CASSRDGQGYYYGYTF. The V and J genes are TRBV6-1 and TRBJ1-2; TCRdb indicates TRBD1, and absent DNA this call remains unverified. Per germline, CDR1 MNHNS and CDR2 SASEGT. CDR3 length: 16 residues.

The chain links TRBV7-9 to TRBJ2-1; without DNA, the TCRdb call of TRBD2 cannot be checked. CDR3 size: 17 residues. Germline V gives CDR1 SEHNR, CDR2 FQNEAQ (reference sequence). The CDR3 region is CASSLLRLALPWNEQFF.